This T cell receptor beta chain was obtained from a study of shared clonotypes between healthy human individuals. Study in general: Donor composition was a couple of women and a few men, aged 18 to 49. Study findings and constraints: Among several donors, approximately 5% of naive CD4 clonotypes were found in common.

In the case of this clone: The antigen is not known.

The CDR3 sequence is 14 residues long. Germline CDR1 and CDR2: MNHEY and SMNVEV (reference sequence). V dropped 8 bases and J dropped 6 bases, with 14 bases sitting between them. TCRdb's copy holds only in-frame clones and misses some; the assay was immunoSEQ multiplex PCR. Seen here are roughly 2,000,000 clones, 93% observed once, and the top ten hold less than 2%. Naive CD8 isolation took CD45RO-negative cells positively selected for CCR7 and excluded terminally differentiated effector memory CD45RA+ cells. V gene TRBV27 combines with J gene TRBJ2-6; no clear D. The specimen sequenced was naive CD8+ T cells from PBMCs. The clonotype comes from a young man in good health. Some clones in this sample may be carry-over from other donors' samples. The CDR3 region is CASGPVLSANVLTF. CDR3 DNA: TGTGCCAGCGGTCCCGTACTTTCGGCCAACGTCCTGACTTTC.